The T cell receptor beta chain described here comes from a study of shared clonotypes between healthy human individuals. Some clones are missing from TCRdb's copy, which holds only in-frame ones; the method was immunoSEQ multiplex PCR. Altogether approximately 2.4 million clones are present, nearly 97% being singletons, with the ten largest covering 0.13%. All donors qualified as healthy HIV-negative adults and had experienced no recent acute infections or vaccinations. The germline CDR1 and CDR2 sequences are SEHNR and FQNEAQ (reference sequence). The germline V and J ends were trimmed by 5 bases and 0 bases, with 17 bases remaining between them. CDR3 size: 18 residues. As regards this clone: Its antigen is still unknown.

Study results and caveats: Even with large depth, rarefaction showed that sorted-subset sequencing was incomplete.

The source is a man between 18 and 35 years old in good health. This chain joins TRBV7-9 and TRBJ2-6, with a weak D call TRBD1 (5 bases). The sequenced sample was naive CD4+ T cells sorted from blood. The subset here: CD45RA+ positively selected. This CDR3 is CASSSRQRLNSGANVLTF. CDR3 bases: TGTGCCAGCAGCAGTAGACAGAGGTTAAACTCTGGGGCCAACGTCCTGACTTTC.